Presented here are 21 T cell receptor beta chains from one specimen sequenced in a study of post-analysis software for immune sequencing data. TCR beta cDNA libraries included unique molecular identifiers. TCRdb processed the PCR reads anew with MiXCR; each CDR3 protein has one entry. There are 700,000 to 800,000 distinct CDR3 sequences in the sample; just under 30% occur only once, and approximately 0.6% lies in the top ten. Their recognized antigens are unknown. Study conclusions and caveats: Controls had lower frequencies than patients of about 5 TRBV segments, which included TRBV5-6, TRBV5-1 and TRBV20-1.

Sequenced material: blood. These receptors originate from a girl under 18 with multiple sclerosis.

The table lists this clonotype with a few counts. V and J are TRBV20-1 and TRBJ1-5, with 8 nucleotides matching TRBD1. Germline V CDR1 and CDR2: DFQATT, SNEGSKA (reference sequence). CDR3 length equals 16 residues. Losses at the gene ends were 6 bases for V and 0 bases for J; bases not matched to a gene: 10. The CDR3 loop reads CSADRGPPYSNQPQHF. CDR3 DNA sequence: TGCAGTGCCGACAGGGGTCCGCCATATAGCAATCAGCCCCAGCATTTT.

The J gene is TRBJ1-1, the V gene TRBV29-1; D gene unclear. CDR1 and CDR2 (germline): SQVTM, ANQGSEA. Trimming stripped 8 bases from V and 4 bases from J, with 20 bases between. The CDR3 sequence is 14 residues long. For the CDR3, the DNA is TGCAGCTCCCGCCCGGCGTTCGGTAGCACTGAAGCTTTCTTT. Encoded protein: CSSRPAFGSTEAFF.

This clonotype was seen only a few times. J is TRBJ2-3 and V is TRBV20-1; 7 bases agree with TRBD2. Germline V gene sequence: CDR1 DFQATT, CDR2 SNEGSKA (reference sequence). The CDR3 is made up of 14 amino acids. Trimming cost V 3 bases and J 5 bases; bases outside gene matches: 8. The chain's CDR3 is CSASGLADEDTQYF. The CDR3 nucleotides read TGCAGTGCTAGTGGGCTAGCGGACGAAGATACGCAGTATTTT.

The J gene is TRBJ2-5, the V gene TRBV6-1, with TRBD1 identical over 8 bases. Near its end, the DNA agrees better with TRBJ2-7, so the J call may be wrong. Germline V lookup: CDR1 MNHNS, CDR2 SASEGT. CDR3 size: 17 residues. The CDR3 reads CASSDLTTQGGWDEQYF. DNA for the CDR3: TGTGCCAGCAGTGACCTAACTACACAGGGGGGATGGGACGAGCAGTACTTC.

This clonotype was picked up a small number of times. The chain recombines TRBV9 with TRBJ1-4, with D perhaps TRBD1 (5 bases). CDR3 size: 15 residues. Trimming shortened V by 0 bases and J by 6 bases, and 12 bases separated the two germline ends. Germline CDR1 reads SGDLS; CDR2 reads YYNGEE. The chain's CDR3 is CASSVDVGRDEKLFF. The CDR3 coding sequence is TGTGCCAGCAGCGTAGACGTTGGCAGGGATGAAAAACTGTTTTTT.

In its sample, this clonotype was seen many times. This chain's CDR3 is CASSPQGAKNIQYF. The CDR3 DNA sequence: TGCGCCAGCAGCCCGCAGGGAGCCAAAAACATTCAGTACTTC. The V gene is TRBV5-1, the J gene TRBJ2-4, with D maybe TRBD1 (5 bases). CDR1 SGHRS and CDR2 YFSETQ come from the germline V gene. This CDR3 is built from 14 residues. V was shortened by 4 bases and J by 0 bases, with 8 bases between the two germline ends.

A note on this clonotype: A much bigger clone sits one base away, suggesting this may be a read error. This chain links TRBV6-5 with TRBJ2-1; a weak D match, TRBD1 (6 bases). CDR1 and CDR2 (germline): MNHEY, SVGAGI. The CDR3 sequence is 14 residues long. CDR3 amino acids: CASSPGTLYNVQFF. The CDR3 coding sequence is TGTGCCAGCAGCCCCGGGACACTCTACAATGTGCAGTTCTTC.

To note about this clonotype: One end of the junction fails to match germline, which may point to a read error. The chain combines TRBV7-2 with TRBJ2-4; D remains unclear. Germline V CDR1 and CDR2: SGHTA, FQGNSA. CDR3 length equals 13 residues. CDR3 bases: TGTGCCGGCAGCTTATCGGATGGCAACATTCAGTACTTC. Protein product: CAGSLSDGNIQYF.

V usage is TRBV6-1 and J usage is TRBJ2-7; no clear D gene. The CDR3 loop spans 16 amino acids. The V gene's germline CDR1 is MNHNS and CDR2 SASEGT. V was shortened by 10 bases and J by 0 bases, with 22 bases between the two germline ends. CDR3 sequence: CATMIYDTGLSYEQYF. CDR3 nucleotides: TGTGCCACCATGATCTACGATACGGGCCTCTCCTACGAGCAGTACTTC.

This clonotype showed up just a few times. The V call is TRBV3-1, the J call TRBJ2-3; the match to TRBD2 covers 13 bases. V lost 4 bases and J lost 4; bases outside the gene matches: 8. Germline V gene sequence: CDR1 LGHDT, CDR2 YNNKEL (reference sequence). The CDR3 loop spans 17 amino acids. This CDR3 reads CASSRGLAGDRPDTQYF. In DNA, the CDR3 is TGTGCCAGCAGCCGCGGACTAGCGGGAGATCGGCCAGATACGCAGTATTTT.

This chain uses TRBV6-5 with TRBJ2-1, with a possible D match to TRBD1 (6 bases). The CDR3 runs to 17 residues. Deletions cut 0 bases from V and 7 bases from J, with 19 bases between. Germline V gives CDR1 MNHEY, CDR2 SVGAGI. CDR3 sequence reads: CASSYSFTQGPGNEQFF. As DNA, the CDR3 is TGTGCCAGCAGTTACTCGTTCACACAGGGCCCTGGAAATGAGCAGTTCTTC.

The chain links TRBV12-5 to TRBJ2-1; 7 positions match TRBD1. CDR3 length: 14 amino acids. J gave up 3 bases and V 6 bases, and 5 bases lay outside the gene matches. CDR1 LGHNT and CDR2 FRNRAP come from the germline V gene. The CDR3 spells CASGGQSNYNEQFF. The DNA of the CDR3 is TGTGCTAGTGGGGGACAGAGTAACTACAATGAGCAGTTCTTC.

The chain combines TRBV7-2 with TRBJ1-5; unclear D gene. The CDR3 is 12 amino acids. The germline V gene encodes CDR1 SGHTA and CDR2 FQGNSA. Trimming left V 1 base short and J 12 bases short, with 10 bases between. CDR3 sequence (DNA): TGTGCCAGCAGCTTAGGTGCCAGCTTCCAGCATTTT. Protein sequence: CASSLGASFQHF.

This clonotype has more than one count but fewer than ten. V gene TRBV5-1 combines with J gene TRBJ1-6; D is uncertain. The CDR3 totals 14 residues. From germline, CDR1 is SGHRS and CDR2 YFSETQ. V dropped 0 bases and J dropped 7 bases, with 8 bases sitting between them. CDR3 sequence reads: CASSLVGPNSPLHF. CDR3 in DNA: TGCGCCAGCAGCTTGGTAGGCCCCAATTCACCCCTCCACTTT.

The chain has TRBV27 and TRBJ2-3; D call uncertain. Germline CDR1 MNHEY, CDR2 SMNVEV (reference sequence). Between the trimmed V and J ends, which lost 0 bases and 7 bases, there was a span of 8 bases. This CDR3 spans 13 amino acids. The CDR3 coding sequence is TGTGCCAGCAGTTTATCCGAAGCACATACGCAGTATTTT. It encodes CASSLSEAHTQYF.

This clonotype has a handful of counts. The chain combines TRBV2 with TRBJ2-5; D is uncertain. Trimming shortened V by 6 bases and J by 8 bases, and 10 bases separated the two germline ends. Germline-derived CDR1 and CDR2 are SNHLY and FYNNEI. This CDR3 comprises 11 residues. The CDR3: CASSQEQTQYF. CDR3 in DNA: TGTGCCAGCAGCCAGGAACAAACCCAGTACTTC.

The rearrangement uses TRBV7-4 and TRBJ1-5; TRBD1 agrees at 7 bases. Germline CDR1 is SGHVT and CDR2 is SQSDAQ. The CDR3 is 16 amino acids. J was trimmed by 3 bases and V by 4 bases; bases with no gene match: 9. Here the CDR3 reads CASSSTVGGLNQPQHF. CDR3 sequence (DNA): TGTGCCAGCAGCTCCACGGTAGGGGGCCTCAATCAGCCCCAGCATTTT.

The chain has TRBV5-1 and TRBJ2-7; TRBD1 matches 9 bases. Germline CDR1 and CDR2: SGHRS and YFSETQ. The CDR3 runs 15 residues. After removal of 3 bases from V and 4 bases from J, the junction contained 8 bases not matched to a gene. The CDR3 here is CASSSTDRGIYEQYF. CDR3 nucleotide sequence: TGCGCCAGCAGCTCGACGGACAGGGGTATTTACGAGCAGTACTTC.

V is TRBV7-9 and J is TRBJ2-6; D may correspond to TRBD1 or TRBD2 (5 bases each). CDR1 is SEHNR, CDR2 FQNEAQ, per germline (reference sequence). The V gene lost 4 bases and the J gene lost 0 bases, with 13 bases spanning the gap. The CDR3 runs 17 residues. CDR3 DNA: TGTGCCAGCAGCTCAATGGGACGGATCTCTGGGGCCAACGTCCTGACTTTC. It yields the protein CASSSMGRISGANVLTF.

The chain joins TRBV10-3 to TRBJ2-6; D gene uncertain. CDR3 length: 15 residues. Germline V gene lookup returns CDR1 ENHRY and CDR2 SYGVKD. V lost 7 bases and J 1 base, leaving 11 bases between the germline ends. The DNA for the CDR3 is TGTGCCATCATCGACCCGGAGTCTGGGGCCAACGTCCTGACTTTC. Protein product: CAIIDPESGANVLTF.

In this sample, this clonotype turned up many times. The V call is TRBV5-1, the J call TRBJ2-7, with unresolved D. The V end was cut by 7 bases, the J end by 5 bases, with 13 bases between. Germline lookup yields CDR1 SGHRS and CDR2 YFSETQ. This CDR3 is built from 12 residues. The CDR3 sequence is CASGDGVNEQYF. The CDR3 DNA sequence: TGCGCCAGCGGGGATGGCGTTAACGAGCAGTACTTC.